This T cell receptor beta chain emerged from a study of T cell repertoires in cytomegalovirus infection. At the level of the study: CMV epitopes used comprised recently identified HLA-C-restricted ones and well-studied HLA-B-restricted ones. Both CMV infection and a matching HLA type were indicated by public TCR beta signatures. Findings of the study overall: Totalled public TCR beta family frequency picked out people who carried CMV plus the relevant HLA. There were HLA-C-restricted CMV-specific TCR beta clonotypes dominating the ex vivo response.

This clonotype was counted between two and nine times. Its antigen is as yet unknown. Via MiXCR, TCRdb re-called the reads, giving one row per CDR3 protein. Among fewer than 1,000,000 distinct CDR3 sequences, around 30% were seen once, and the ten largest hold 11% to 15%. The ends were cut back, 6 bases at V and 5 bases at J, with 14 bases in the middle. Looked up from germline, CDR1 is MNHEY and CDR2 is SVGAGI. The length of the CDR3 is 15 residues. V is TRBV6-5 and J is TRBJ1-6; D might be TRBD1 (6 bases). The sample in question was cultured CD8+ T cells from PBMCs, obtained from culture after CMV antigen stimulation. The sequence derives from a human donor in good health (CMV status not recorded). Some clones in this sample may be carry-over from other donors' samples. The CDR3 region is CASSPGAGDNSPLHF. The DNA of the CDR3 is TGTGCCAGCAGCCCAGGGGCCGGCGATAATTCACCCCTCCACTTT.